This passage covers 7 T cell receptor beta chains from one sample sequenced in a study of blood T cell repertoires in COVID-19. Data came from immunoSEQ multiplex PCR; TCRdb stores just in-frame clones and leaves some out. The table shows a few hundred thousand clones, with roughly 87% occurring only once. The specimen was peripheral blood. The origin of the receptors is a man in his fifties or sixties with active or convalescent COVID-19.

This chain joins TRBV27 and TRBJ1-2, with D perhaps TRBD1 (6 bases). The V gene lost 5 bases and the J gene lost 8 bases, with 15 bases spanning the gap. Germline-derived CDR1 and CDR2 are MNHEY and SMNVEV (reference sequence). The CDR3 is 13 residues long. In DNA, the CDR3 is TGTGCCAGCAGTCTCGACAGGAGAGGGGGCTACACCTTC. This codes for CASSLDRRGGYTF.

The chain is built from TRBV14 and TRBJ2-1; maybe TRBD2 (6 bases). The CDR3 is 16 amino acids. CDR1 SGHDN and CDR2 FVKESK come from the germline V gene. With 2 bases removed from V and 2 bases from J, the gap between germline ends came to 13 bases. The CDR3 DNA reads TGTGCCAGCAGCCAATGGGTTAGCGGAACCTACAATGAGCAGTTCTTC. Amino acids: CASSQWVSGTYNEQFF. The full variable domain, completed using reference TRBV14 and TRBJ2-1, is EAGVTQFPSHSVIEKGQTVTLRCDPISGHDNLYWYRRVMGKEIKFLLHFVKESKQDESGMPNNRFLAERTGGTYSTLKVQPAELEDSGVYFCASSQWVSGTYNEQFFGPGTRLTVL.

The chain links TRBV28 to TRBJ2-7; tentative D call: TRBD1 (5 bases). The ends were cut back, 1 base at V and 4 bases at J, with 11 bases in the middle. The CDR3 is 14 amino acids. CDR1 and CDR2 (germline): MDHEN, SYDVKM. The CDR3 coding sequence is TGTGCCAGCAGTTTATACGACAGAAAGTACGAGCAGTACTTC. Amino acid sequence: CASSLYDRKYEQYF.

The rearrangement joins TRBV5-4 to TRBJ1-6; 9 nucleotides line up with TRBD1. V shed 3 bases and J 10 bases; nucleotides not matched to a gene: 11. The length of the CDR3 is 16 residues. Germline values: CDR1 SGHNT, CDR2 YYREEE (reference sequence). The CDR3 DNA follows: TGTGCCAGCAGCTCCACCGGGACAGGGCTGAGGTCACCCCTCCACTTT. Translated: CASSSTGTGLRSPLHF.

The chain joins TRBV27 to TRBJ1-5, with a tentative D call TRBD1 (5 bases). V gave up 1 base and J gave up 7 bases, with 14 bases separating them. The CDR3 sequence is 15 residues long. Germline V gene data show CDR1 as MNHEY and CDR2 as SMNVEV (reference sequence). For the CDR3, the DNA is TGTGCCAGCAGTTTATTTTCCGCCGGGGGGCAGCCCCAGCATTTT. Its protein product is CASSLFSAGGQPQHF.

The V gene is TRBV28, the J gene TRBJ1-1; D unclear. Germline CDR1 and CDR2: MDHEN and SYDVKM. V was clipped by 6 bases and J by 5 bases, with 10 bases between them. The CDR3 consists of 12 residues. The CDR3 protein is CASRPRRTEAFF. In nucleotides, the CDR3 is TGTGCCAGCAGGCCGAGGAGGACTGAAGCTTTCTTT.

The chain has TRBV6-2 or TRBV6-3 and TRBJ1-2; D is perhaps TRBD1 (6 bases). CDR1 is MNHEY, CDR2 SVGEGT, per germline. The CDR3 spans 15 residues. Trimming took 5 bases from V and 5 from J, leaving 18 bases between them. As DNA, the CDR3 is TGTGCCAGCAGTCGAATTCTGACAGGCTCTTATGGCTACACCTTC. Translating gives CASSRILTGSYGYTF.